This T cell receptor beta chain was found in a study of Graves' ophthalmopathy and Graves' hyperthyroidism. Study-wide points: The model forecast ophthalmopathy progression, reaching roughly 64% sensitivity and approximately 72% specificity.

V gave up 4 bases and J gave up 0 bases, with 16 bases separating them. The CDR3 has 17 amino acids. Germline lookup yields CDR1 MGHRA and CDR2 YSYEKL. Investigators amplified TCR beta CDR3 regions from RNA transcripts. The first round was an RT-PCR with HTBI primers, and the second round was a multiplex PCR. From the multiplex PCR reads, TCRdb called clonotypes with MiXCR, one entry per CDR3 protein. The table lists 350,000 to 400,000 distinct CDR3 sequences, around 16% of them singletons. This clonotype occurred a few times. Its antigen is currently unknown. Other autoimmune diseases, uncontrolled infections, pregnancy or lactation led to the exclusion of patients.

The sample was peripheral blood. The rearrangement uses TRBV4-1 and TRBJ2-1; D remains unclear. This receptor was taken from a woman in her late teens or twenties with Graves' ophthalmopathy. The CDR3 sequence is CASSPRSSQSSYNEQFF. The CDR3 bases are TGCGCCAGCAGCCCCCGAAGTTCCCAGAGCTCCTACAATGAGCAGTTCTTC.